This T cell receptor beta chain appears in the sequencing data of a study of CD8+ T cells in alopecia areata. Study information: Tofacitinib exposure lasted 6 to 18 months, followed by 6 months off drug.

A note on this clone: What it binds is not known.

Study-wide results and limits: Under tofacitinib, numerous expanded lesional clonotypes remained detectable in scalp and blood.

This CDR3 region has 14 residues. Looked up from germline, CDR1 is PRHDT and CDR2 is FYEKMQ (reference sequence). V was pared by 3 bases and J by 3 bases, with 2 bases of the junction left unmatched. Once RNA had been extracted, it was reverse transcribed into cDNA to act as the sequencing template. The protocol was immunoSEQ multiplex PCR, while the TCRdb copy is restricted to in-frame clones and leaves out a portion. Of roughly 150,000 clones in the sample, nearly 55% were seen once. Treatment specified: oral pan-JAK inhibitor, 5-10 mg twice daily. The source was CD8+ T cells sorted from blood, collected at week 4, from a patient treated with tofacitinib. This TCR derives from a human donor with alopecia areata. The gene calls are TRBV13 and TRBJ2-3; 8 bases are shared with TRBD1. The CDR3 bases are TGTGCCAGCAGCTTGGGACAGGAGACAGATACGCAGTATTTT. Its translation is CASSLGQETDTQYF.